This T cell receptor beta chain was sequenced during a study of cytomegalovirus exposure and HLA in healthy donors. Study-wide context: The study placed 70% to 85% of its approximately 430 genotyped donors in the Caucasian-associated ancestry cluster.

There are 16 residues in the CDR3. Per the germline V gene, CDR1 is LNHDA and CDR2 is SQIVND (reference sequence). V was pared by 5 bases and J by 7 bases, with 12 bases of the junction left unmatched. Whole-study results and caveats: As a later analysis showed, a missense DCLRE1C variant was linked to trimming of TCR beta V- and J-genes.

Note on this clone: Its cognate antigen is unknown.

Primers: 60 Vbeta forward and 13 Jbeta reverse. Repertoires were generated with immunoSEQ multiplex PCR, while TCRdb's copy carries only in-frame clones and drops some. Counted here are some 130,000 clones, 70% to 80% occurring once; the ten biggest clones make up 1.3% to 1.5%. This rearrangement joins TRBV19 to TRBJ2-1, with TRBD2 identical over 9 bases. Sample: PBMCs. The TCR originated in a female donor in good health and CMV-seronegative. The CDR3 loop is CASSPLGSGRGNEQFF. The CDR3 nucleotides read TGTGCCAGTAGTCCCCTGGGTAGCGGGAGAGGAAATGAGCAGTTCTTC.